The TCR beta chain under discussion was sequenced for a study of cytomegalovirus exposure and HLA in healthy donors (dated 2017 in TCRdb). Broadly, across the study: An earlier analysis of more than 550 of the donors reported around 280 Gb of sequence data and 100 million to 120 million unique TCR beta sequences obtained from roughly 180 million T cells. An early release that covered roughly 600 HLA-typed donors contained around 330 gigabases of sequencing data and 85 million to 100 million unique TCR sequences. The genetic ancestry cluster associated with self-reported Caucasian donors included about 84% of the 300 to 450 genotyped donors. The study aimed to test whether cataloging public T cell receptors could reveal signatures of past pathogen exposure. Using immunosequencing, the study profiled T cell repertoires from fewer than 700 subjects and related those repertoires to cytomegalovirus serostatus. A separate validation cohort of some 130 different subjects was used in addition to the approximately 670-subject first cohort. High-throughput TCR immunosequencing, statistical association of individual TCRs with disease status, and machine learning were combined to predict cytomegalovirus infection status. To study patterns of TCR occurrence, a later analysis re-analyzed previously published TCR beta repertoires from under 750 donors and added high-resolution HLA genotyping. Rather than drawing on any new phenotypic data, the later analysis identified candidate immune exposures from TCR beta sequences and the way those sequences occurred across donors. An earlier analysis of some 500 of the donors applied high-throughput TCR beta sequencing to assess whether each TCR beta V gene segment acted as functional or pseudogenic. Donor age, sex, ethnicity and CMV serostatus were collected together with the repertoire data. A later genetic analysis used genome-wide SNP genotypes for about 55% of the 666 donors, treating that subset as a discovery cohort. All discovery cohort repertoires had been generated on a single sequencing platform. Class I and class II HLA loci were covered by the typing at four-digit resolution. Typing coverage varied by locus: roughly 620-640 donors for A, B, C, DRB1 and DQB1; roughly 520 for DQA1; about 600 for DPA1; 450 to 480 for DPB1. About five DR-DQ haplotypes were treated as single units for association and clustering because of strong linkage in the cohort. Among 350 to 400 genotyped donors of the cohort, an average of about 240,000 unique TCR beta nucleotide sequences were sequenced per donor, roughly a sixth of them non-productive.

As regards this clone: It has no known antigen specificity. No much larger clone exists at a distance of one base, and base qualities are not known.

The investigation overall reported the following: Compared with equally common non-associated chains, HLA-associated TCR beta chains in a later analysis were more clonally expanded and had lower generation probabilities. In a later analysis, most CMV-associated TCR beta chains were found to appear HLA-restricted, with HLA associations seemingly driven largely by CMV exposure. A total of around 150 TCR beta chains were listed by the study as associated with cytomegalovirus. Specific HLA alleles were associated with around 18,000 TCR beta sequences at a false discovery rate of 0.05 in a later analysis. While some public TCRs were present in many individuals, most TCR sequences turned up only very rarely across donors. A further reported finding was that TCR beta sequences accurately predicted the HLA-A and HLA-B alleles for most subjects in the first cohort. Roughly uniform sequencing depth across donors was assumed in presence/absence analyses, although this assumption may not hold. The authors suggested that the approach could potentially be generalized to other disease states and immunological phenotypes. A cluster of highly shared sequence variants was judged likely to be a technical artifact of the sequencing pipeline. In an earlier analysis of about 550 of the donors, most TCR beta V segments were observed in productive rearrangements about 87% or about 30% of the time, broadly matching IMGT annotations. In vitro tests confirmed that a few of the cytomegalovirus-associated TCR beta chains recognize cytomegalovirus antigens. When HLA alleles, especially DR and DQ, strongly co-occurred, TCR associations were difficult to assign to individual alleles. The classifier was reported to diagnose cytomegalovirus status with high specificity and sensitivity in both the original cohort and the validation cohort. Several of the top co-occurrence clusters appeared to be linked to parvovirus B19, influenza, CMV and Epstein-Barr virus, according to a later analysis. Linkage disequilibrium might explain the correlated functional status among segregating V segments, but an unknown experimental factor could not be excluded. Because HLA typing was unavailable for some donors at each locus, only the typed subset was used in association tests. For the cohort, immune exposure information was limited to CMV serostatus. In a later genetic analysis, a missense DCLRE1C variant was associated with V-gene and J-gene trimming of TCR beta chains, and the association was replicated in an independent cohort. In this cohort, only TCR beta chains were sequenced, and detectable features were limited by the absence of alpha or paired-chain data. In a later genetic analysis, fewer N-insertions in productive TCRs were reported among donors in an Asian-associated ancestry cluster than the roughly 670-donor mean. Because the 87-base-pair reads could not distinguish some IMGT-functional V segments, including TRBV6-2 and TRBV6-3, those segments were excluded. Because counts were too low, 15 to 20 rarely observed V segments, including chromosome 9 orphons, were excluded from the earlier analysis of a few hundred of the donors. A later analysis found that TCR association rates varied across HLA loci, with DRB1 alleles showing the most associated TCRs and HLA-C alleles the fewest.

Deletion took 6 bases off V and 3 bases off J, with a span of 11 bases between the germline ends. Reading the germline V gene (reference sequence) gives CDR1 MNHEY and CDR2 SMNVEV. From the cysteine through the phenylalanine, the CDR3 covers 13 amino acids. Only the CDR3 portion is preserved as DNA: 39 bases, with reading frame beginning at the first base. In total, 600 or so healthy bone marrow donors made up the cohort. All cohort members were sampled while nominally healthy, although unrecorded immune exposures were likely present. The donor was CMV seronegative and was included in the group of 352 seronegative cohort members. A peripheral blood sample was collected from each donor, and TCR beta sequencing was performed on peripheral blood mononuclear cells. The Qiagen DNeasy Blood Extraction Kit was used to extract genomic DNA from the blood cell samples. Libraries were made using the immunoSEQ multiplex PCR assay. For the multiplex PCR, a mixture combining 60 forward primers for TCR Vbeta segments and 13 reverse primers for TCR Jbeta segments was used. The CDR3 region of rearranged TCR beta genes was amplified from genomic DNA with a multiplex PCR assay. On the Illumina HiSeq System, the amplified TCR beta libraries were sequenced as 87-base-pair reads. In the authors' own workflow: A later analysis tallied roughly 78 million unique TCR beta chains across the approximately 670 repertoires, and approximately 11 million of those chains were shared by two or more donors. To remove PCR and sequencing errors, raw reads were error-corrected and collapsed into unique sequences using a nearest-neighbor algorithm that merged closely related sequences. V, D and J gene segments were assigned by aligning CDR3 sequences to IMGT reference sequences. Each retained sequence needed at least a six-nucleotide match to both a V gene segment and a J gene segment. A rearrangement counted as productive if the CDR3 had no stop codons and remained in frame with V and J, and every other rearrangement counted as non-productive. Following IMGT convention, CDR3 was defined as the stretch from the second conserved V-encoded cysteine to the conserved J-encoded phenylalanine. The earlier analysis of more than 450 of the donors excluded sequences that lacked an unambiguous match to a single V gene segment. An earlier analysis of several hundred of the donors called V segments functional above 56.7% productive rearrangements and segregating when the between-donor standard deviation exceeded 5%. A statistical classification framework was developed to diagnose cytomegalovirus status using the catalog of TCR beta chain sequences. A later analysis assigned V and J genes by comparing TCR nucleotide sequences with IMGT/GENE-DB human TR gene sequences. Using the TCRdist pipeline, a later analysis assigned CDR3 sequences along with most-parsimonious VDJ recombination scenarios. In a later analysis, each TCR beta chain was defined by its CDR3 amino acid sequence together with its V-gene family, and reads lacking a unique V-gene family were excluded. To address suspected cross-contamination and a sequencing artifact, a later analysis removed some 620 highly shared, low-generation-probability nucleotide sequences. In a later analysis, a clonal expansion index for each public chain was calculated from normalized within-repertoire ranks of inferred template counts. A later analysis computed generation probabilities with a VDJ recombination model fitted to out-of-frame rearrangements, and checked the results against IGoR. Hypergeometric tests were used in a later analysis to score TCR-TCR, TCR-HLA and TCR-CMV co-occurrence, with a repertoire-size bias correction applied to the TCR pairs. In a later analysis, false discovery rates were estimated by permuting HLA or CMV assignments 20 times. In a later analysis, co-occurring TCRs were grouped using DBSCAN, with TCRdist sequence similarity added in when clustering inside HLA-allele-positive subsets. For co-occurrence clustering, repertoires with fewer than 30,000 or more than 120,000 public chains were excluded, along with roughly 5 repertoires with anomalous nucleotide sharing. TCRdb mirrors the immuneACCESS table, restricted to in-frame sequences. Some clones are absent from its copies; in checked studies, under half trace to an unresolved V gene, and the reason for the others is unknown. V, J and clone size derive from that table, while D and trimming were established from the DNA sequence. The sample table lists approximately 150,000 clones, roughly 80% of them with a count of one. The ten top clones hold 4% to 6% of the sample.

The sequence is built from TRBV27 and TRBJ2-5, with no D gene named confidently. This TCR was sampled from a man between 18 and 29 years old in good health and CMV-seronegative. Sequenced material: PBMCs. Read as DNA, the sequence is TGTGCCAGCAGCGGAACAGCTAAAGAGACCCAGTACTTC. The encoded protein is CASSGTAKETQYF.